One and the same sample provided the 11 T cell receptor beta chains below, sequenced in a study of blood T cell repertoires in COVID-19. The repertoire was sequenced with immunoSEQ multiplex PCR; TCRdb's copy has only in-frame clones and lacks some. The table has about 100,000 clones, around 88% seen once. The sequenced sample was peripheral blood. The receptors were sampled from a man of 80 years or more with active or convalescent COVID-19.

The chain recombines TRBV19 with TRBJ2-3; possible D gene TRBD2, 6 bases. The CDR3 is made up of 15 amino acids. Germline CDR1 reads LNHDA; CDR2 reads SQIVND (reference sequence). The germline V and J ends were trimmed by 5 bases and 5 bases, with 17 bases remaining between them. The CDR3, as DNA: TGTGCCAGTAGTGCGGACTACCCTCGAGGAGATACGCAGTATTTT. Amino acids: CASSADYPRGDTQYF. Full variable domain (remainder filled in from reference TRBV19 and TRBJ2-3): DGGITQSPKYLFRKEGQNVTLSCEQNLNHDAMYWYRQDPGQGLRLIYYSQIVNDFQKGDIAEGYSVSREKKESFPLTVTSAQKNPTAFYLCASSADYPRGDTQYFGPGTRLTVL.

The chain recombines TRBV7-8 with TRBJ1-1, with TRBD1 identical over 7 bases. The trim removed 1 base at V and 2 bases at J, leaving 13 bases unmatched. Germline CDR1 and CDR2: SGHVS and FQNEAQ. The CDR3 extends over 18 amino acids. The CDR3 DNA reads as TGTGCCAGCAGCTTAGGACAGGGCGGTATTCACGTAAACACTGAAGCTTTCTTT. Translation gives CASSLGQGGIHVNTEAFF.

The V call is TRBV5-4, the J call TRBJ1-4; perhaps TRBD1 as D (6 bases). The CDR3 has 15 amino acids. CDR1 is SGHNT and CDR2 is YYREEE in the germline V gene (reference sequence). V lost 4 bases and J lost 8, with 18 bases in between. The CDR3 loop is CASSNSGAQLEKLFF. CDR3 sequence (DNA): TGTGCCAGCAGCAATTCAGGGGCACAATTGGAAAAACTGTTTTTT.

V gene TRBV2 combines with J gene TRBJ1-1, with D tentatively TRBD1 (5 bases). This CDR3 has 14 amino acids. The germline CDR1 and CDR2 sequences are SNHLY and FYNNEI. The V end was cut by 4 bases, the J end by 4 bases, with 13 bases between. The CDR3 sequence: CASSGATGSTEAFF. Written as DNA, the CDR3 is TGTGCCAGCAGTGGGGCAACAGGTAGCACTGAAGCTTTCTTT.

This clone appeared once. This chain links TRBV27 with TRBJ2-3, with a weak D call TRBD2 (5 bases). This CDR3 comprises 15 residues. V was pared by 6 bases and J by 1 base, with 14 bases between. Germline V gene data show CDR1 as MNHEY and CDR2 as SMNVEV (reference sequence). CDR3 protein: CASRSPGKGTDTQYF. The CDR3 region has the DNA TGTGCCAGCAGGTCACCCGGGAAGGGCACAGATACGCAGTATTTT.

The J gene is TRBJ2-3, the V gene TRBV24-1; the D is unclear. CDR3 size: 13 residues. Trimming left V 3 bases short and J 4 bases short, with 7 bases between. Germline loops: CDR1 KGHDR, CDR2 SFDVKD. Here the CDR3 reads CATSDTQADTQYF. The CDR3 DNA follows: TGTGCCACCAGTGATACCCAGGCAGATACGCAGTATTTT.

The chain couples TRBV9 to TRBJ2-1, with 12 bases that match TRBD2. There are 15 residues in the CDR3. V was pared by 0 bases and J by 9 bases, with 4 bases of the junction left unmatched. Germline V gene sequence: CDR1 SGDLS, CDR2 YYNGEE. The CDR3 region is CASSVGTSGTVEQFF. The CDR3, as DNA: TGTGCCAGCAGCGTAGGGACTAGCGGGACGGTTGAGCAGTTCTTC.

This clone has a single count. The J gene is TRBJ1-5, the V gene TRBV2; D not certain. Germline assignment: CDR1 SNHLY and CDR2 FYNNEI. The V end was cut by 8 bases, the J end by 3 bases, with 8 bases between. The CDR3 consists of 12 residues. As DNA, the CDR3 is TGTGCCAGCTGCGGGGACAATCAGCCCCAGCATTTT. This sequence encodes CASCGDNQPQHF.

The rearrangement uses TRBV4-3 and TRBJ1-1, with D unclear. Germline CDR1 is LGHNA and CDR2 is YSLEER. V was cut by 2 bases and J by 5 bases, with 15 bases left in between. This CDR3 has 15 residues. CDR3 sequence reads: CASSQRRSAGTEAFF. The CDR3 DNA is TGCGCCAGCAGCCAACGTCGTTCGGCCGGGACTGAAGCTTTCTTT.

The chain uses TRBV9 and TRBJ2-1; 9 nucleotides line up with TRBD1. Germline V gene data show CDR1 as SGDLS and CDR2 as YYNGEE. Unmatched junction bases numbered 6, after V lost 3 bases and J lost 5 bases. The CDR3 spans 15 residues. CDR3 loop: CASSATGTGNNEQFF. Written as DNA, the CDR3 is TGTGCCAGCAGCGCAACCGGGACAGGGAACAATGAGCAGTTCTTC.

Only one count was recorded for this clone. CDR3 sequence: CASSPPGGVAGIYTF. DNA for the CDR3: TGCGCCAGCAGCCCTCCTGGGGGGGTAGCAGGGATCTACACCTTC. The chain carries TRBV5-1 and TRBJ1-2, with D maybe TRBD1 (5 bases). V was cut by 4 bases and J by 10 bases, with 23 bases left in between. The germline CDR1 and CDR2 sequences are SGHRS and YFSETQ. CDR3 length: 15 amino acids.